The TCR beta chain under discussion was sequenced for a study of blood T cell repertoires in COVID-19. The J segment lost 7 bases and the V segment lost 5 bases, leaving 18 bases of the junction unmatched. Per germline, CDR1 MGHRA and CDR2 YSYEKL. CDR3 length: 18 amino acids. The method was immunoSEQ multiplex PCR; TCRdb's version includes in-frame clones alone and lacks a portion of them. The sample includes some 88,000 clones, 70% to 90% of them seen just once. The receptor was isolated from a woman in her seventies with acute or convalescent COVID-19. The V and J genes are TRBV4-1 and TRBJ2-1, with TRBD2 identical over 9 bases. Specimen: peripheral blood. The CDR3 reads CASSTRMTSGGVDNEQFF. CDR3 DNA: TGCGCCAGCAGCACCCGGATGACTAGCGGAGGGGTTGATAATGAGCAGTTCTTC.